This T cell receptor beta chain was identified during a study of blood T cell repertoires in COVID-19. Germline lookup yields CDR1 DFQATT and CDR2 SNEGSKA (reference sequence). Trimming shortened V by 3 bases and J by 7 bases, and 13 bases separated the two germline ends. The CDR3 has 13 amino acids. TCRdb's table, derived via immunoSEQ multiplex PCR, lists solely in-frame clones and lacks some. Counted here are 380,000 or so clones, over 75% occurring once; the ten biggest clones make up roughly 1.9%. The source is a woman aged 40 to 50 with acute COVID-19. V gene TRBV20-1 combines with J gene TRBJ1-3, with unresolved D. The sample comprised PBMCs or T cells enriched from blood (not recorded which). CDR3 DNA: TGCAGTGCTAGTCCCTCCAGTGGCAACACCATATATTTT. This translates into CSASPSSGNTIYF.